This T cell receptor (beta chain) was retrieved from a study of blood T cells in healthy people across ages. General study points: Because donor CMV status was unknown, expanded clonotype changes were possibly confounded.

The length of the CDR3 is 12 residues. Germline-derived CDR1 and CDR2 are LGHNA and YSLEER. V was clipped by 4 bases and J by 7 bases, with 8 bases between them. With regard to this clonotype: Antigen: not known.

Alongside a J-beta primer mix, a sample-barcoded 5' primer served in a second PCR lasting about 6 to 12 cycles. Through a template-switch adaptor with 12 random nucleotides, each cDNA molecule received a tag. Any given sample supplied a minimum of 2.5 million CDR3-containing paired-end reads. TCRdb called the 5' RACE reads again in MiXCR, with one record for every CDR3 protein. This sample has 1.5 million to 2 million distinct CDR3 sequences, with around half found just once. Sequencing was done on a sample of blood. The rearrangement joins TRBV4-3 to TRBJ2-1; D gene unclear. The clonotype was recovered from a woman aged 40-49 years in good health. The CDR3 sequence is CASSRSRNEQFF. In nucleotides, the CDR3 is TGCGCCAGCAGCCGTAGTAGGAATGAGCAGTTCTTC.